Following are 10 T cell receptor beta chains from one sample sequenced in a study of T cell responses to AZD1222 COVID-19 vaccine. Data came from immunoSEQ multiplex PCR; TCRdb stores just in-frame clones and leaves some out. The table has about 130,000 clones, approximately 90% seen once. The sequences come from peripheral blood, collected on day 0 of AZD1222 vaccination. All receptors derive from an adult in good health.

This rearrangement joins TRBV28 to TRBJ2-7; 8 nucleotides agree with TRBD2. Germline V gives CDR1 MDHEN, CDR2 SYDVKM. The CDR3 consists of 15 residues. The trim removed 3 bases at V and 4 bases at J, leaving 8 bases unmatched. This chain's CDR3 is CASSFPQRGKYEQYF. Here the CDR3 DNA reads TGTGCCAGCAGTTTCCCACAGCGGGGGAAGTACGAGCAGTACTTC.

The chain joins TRBV28 to TRBJ1-2, with no clear D. V was shortened by 8 bases and J by 5 bases, with 12 bases between the two germline ends. This CDR3 has 12 amino acids. From germline, CDR1 is MDHEN and CDR2 SYDVKM. The CDR3 sequence: CASRGDNYGYTF. The CDR3 nucleotides read TGTGCCAGCCGGGGAGACAATTATGGCTACACCTTC.

This rearrangement joins TRBV27 to TRBJ1-4; no reliable D call. Germline CDR1 MNHEY, CDR2 SMNVEV (reference sequence). The V and J ends lost 7 bases and 7 bases respectively, with 16 bases between them. CDR3 length: 14 residues. This chain's CDR3 is CASTPGRRREKLFF. CDR3 bases: TGTGCCAGCACACCGGGGAGGAGACGTGAAAAACTGTTTTTT.

Turning to this clone: Other DNA variants within this sample encode the same CDR3. The V and J genes are TRBV9 and TRBJ2-7; 9 bases are shared with TRBD1. With 2 bases clipped from V and 2 bases from J, the junction kept 2 bases outside the gene matches. This CDR3 is built from 14 residues. Germline V gene sequence: CDR1 SGDLS, CDR2 YYNGEE. The DNA of the CDR3 is TGTGCCAGCAGCGTTGGACAGGGGACCTACGAGCAGTACTTC. It encodes CASSVGQGTYEQYF.

The chain has TRBV30 and TRBJ1-4; 7 bases are a match to TRBD1. The CDR3 is made up of 13 amino acids. Trimming cost V 7 bases and J 2 bases; bases outside gene matches: 4. CDR1 and CDR2 (germline): GTSNPN, SVGIG (reference sequence). The CDR3 DNA sequence: TGTGCCTCTGCGGGACAGACTAATGAAAAACTGTTTTTT. It specifies CASAGQTNEKLFF.

This clone has just one count. The chain combines TRBV30 with TRBJ1-5; 9 nucleotides match TRBD1. This CDR3 has 13 amino acids. Germline V gene data show CDR1 as GTSNPN and CDR2 as SVGIG (reference sequence). V lost 2 bases, J lost 9 bases, and 5 bases stayed unmatched. The CDR3 spells CAWSKGQGGPQHF. The CDR3 coding sequence is TGTGCCTGGAGTAAGGGACAGGGAGGGCCCCAGCATTTT. Complete variable domain (other parts from reference TRBV30 and TRBJ1-5): SQTIHQWPATLVQPVGSPLSLECTVEGTSNPNLYWYRQAAGRGLQLLFYSVGIGQISSEVPQNLSASRPQDRQFILSSKKLLLSDSGFYLCAWSKGQGGPQHFGDGTRLSIL.

The chain uses TRBV6-4 and TRBJ1-6, with 11 bases lining up with TRBD1. V shed 5 bases and J 1 base; nucleotides not matched to a gene: 7. The germline V gene has CDR1 MRHNA and CDR2 SNTAGT. The CDR3 is 18 residues long. CDR3 nucleotides: TGTGCCAGCAGTCTTGACGGACAGGGGGCTTCCTATAATTCACCCCTCCACTTT. This sequence encodes CASSLDGQGASYNSPLHF.

This clone was recorded a few times. The chain combines TRBV15 with TRBJ1-5, with D unresolved. Trimming removed 4 bases at V and 0 bases at J, with 13 bases between. This CDR3 is built from 16 residues. Germline CDR1 and CDR2: LNHNV and YYDKDF (reference sequence). The CDR3 nucleotides read TGTGCCACCAGCAAAGGGAATTGGTATAGCAATCAGCCCCAGCATTTT. It codes for CATSKGNWYSNQPQHF. Drawing the rest from reference TRBV15 and TRBJ1-5, the complete variable domain is DAMVIQNPRYQVTQFGKPVTLSCSQTLNHNVMYWYQQKSSQAPKLLFHYYDKDFNNEADTPDNFQSRRPNTSFCFLDIRSPGLGDTAMYLCATSKGNWYSNQPQHFGDGTRLSIL.

J is TRBJ2-1 and V is TRBV18; D gene unclear. Trimming cost V 5 bases and J 4 bases, with 9 bases left between them. Looked up from germline, CDR1 is KGHSH and CDR2 is LQKENI. The CDR3 is made up of 13 amino acids. DNA of the CDR3: TGTGCCAGCTCATCCGACACGTACAATGAGCAGTTCTTC. Its protein product is CASSSDTYNEQFF.

The V gene is TRBV7-8, the J gene TRBJ1-4, with 8 bases lining up with TRBD1. Germline V CDR1 and CDR2: SGHVS, FQNEAQ. The CDR3 totals 17 residues. With V trimmed by 3 bases and J by 10 bases, 16 bases remained unmatched. CDR3 region: CASSFVRGRSNIGKLFF. CDR3 in DNA: TGTGCCAGCAGCTTCGTCAGGGGGCGGTCAAATATAGGAAAACTGTTTTTT.